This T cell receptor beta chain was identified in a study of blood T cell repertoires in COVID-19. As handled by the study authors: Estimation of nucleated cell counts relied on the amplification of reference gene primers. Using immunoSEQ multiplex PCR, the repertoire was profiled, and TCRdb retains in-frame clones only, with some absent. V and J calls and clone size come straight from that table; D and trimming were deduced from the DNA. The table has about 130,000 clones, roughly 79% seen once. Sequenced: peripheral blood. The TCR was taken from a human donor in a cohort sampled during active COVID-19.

The CDR3 region has the DNA TGTGCCAGCGGAAGTAGCGGACCCCCGGTTGGTGCCCCCCTCATAGTGTCTAATGAAAAACTGTTTTTT. Translated, it gives CASGSSGPPVGAPLIVSNEKLFF. The chain recombines TRBV21-1 with TRBJ1-4. TRBV21-1 is flagged as a pseudogene. This CDR3 has 23 amino acids.